This T cell receptor beta chain stems from a study of blood T cell repertoires in COVID-19. Study background: Specimens from acute and convalescent COVID-19 originated in the United States, Italy and Spain.

As originally analysed: Estimation of nucleated cell counts relied on the amplification of reference gene primers. TCRdb's table, derived via immunoSEQ multiplex PCR, lists solely in-frame clones and lacks some. That table supplies the V and J calls and clone size; D and trimming were determined from the DNA. Of approximately 270,000 clones listed, around 85% were seen once; the top ten hold 0.7% to 1%. The trim removed 6 bases at V and 1 base at J, leaving 5 bases unmatched. Germline V lookup: CDR1 MNHEY, CDR2 SVGAGI. This CDR3 is built from 15 residues. The receptor comes from a human donor with COVID-19, enrolled during active disease. The donor label of this sample is uncertain. Sequenced material: peripheral blood. The J gene is TRBJ1-1, the V gene TRBV6-5; 10 bases agree with TRBD1. CDR3 protein: CASRGTGVGNTEAFF. CDR3 nucleotide sequence: TGTGCCAGCAGAGGGACAGGGGTAGGGAACACTGAAGCTTTCTTT.